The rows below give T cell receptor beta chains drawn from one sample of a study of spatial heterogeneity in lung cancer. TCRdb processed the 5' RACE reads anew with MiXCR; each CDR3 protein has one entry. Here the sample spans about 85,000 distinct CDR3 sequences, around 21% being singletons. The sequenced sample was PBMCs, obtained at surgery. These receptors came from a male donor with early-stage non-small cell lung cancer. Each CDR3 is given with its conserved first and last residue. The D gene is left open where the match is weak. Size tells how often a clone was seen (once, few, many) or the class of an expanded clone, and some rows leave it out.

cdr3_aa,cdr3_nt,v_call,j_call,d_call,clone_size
CASSFQGVANTEAFF,TGTGCCAGCAGTTTTCAGGGGGTTGCAAACACTGAAGCTTTCTTT,TRBV12-3/TRBV12-4,TRBJ1-1,TRBD1,.
CASGQPKFF,TGTGCCAGTGGACAGCCTAAGTTCTTC,TRBV19,TRBJ2-1,.,few
CASSRGTGTQYF,TGCGCCAGCAGCCGCGGGACGGGGACCCAGTACTTC,TRBV5-1,TRBJ2-5,.,many
CGARSGRFFTEAFF,TGCGGTGCTAGATCTGGCAGGTTTTTCACTGAAGCTTTCTTT,TRBV20-1,TRBJ1-1,.,.
CASSLVGTANYGYTF,TGTGCCAGCAGCTTAGTTGGGACAGCTAACTATGGCTACACCTTC,TRBV7-9,TRBJ1-2,TRBD1,.
CASSQVQGGNEKLFF,TGCGCCAGCAGCCAAGTACAGGGGGGGAATGAAAAACTGTTTTTT,TRBV4-1,TRBJ1-4,TRBD1,.
CASSPGSGSYNEQFF,TGTGCCAGCAGCCCCGGGAGCGGGAGTTACAATGAGCAGTTCTTC,TRBV6-4,TRBJ2-1,TRBD2,.
CASSQRENTEAFF,TGTGCCAGCAGCCAGCGGGAAAACACTGAAGCTTTCTTT,TRBV6-2/TRBV6-3,TRBJ1-1,.,few
CAWSVSPALTYTF,TGTGCCTGGAGTGTATCCCCGGCATTGACCTACACCTTC,TRBV30,TRBJ1-2,.,.
CASSPRGLGAYEQYF,TGTGCCAGCAGCCCAAGGGGACTAGGAGCCTACGAGCAGTACTTC,TRBV7-6,TRBJ2-7,TRBD2,few
CASSSGGLGGTDTQYF,TGTGCCAGCAGCTCGGGGGGGCTAGGTGGCACAGATACGCAGTATTTT,TRBV7-2,TRBJ2-3,TRBD2,few
CASTRSPTEVFF,TGTGCCAGCACAAGGTCGCCCACTGAAGTTTTCTTT,TRBV28,TRBJ1-1,.,.
CASSQDSGTVYNEQFF,TGTGCCAGCAGCCAAGATAGCGGGACAGTTTACAATGAGCAGTTCTTC,TRBV14,TRBJ2-1,.,.
CASSYSTGDGYTF,TGTGCCAGCAGTTACTCGACCGGGGATGGCTACACCTTC,TRBV6-2/TRBV6-3,TRBJ1-2,.,.
CASSLRQDTGELFF,TGTGCCAGCAGCTTGAGACAGGATACCGGGGAGCTGTTTTTT,TRBV7-2,TRBJ2-2,.,few
CASSHPGLAGNREDTQYF,TGTGCCAGCAGCCACCCCGGACTAGCGGGAAACCGGGAAGATACGCAGTATTTT,TRBV3-1,TRBJ2-3,TRBD2,many
CASSGTSGPYEQYF,TGTGCCAGCAGCGGGACTAGCGGCCCCTACGAGCAGTACTTC,TRBV7-2,TRBJ2-7,TRBD2,many
CSASRTHTDTQYF,TGCAGCGCTTCGAGGACTCACACAGATACGCAGTATTTT,TRBV29-1,TRBJ2-3,.,many
CASSLDPDQPQHF,TGTGCCAGCAGCTTAGACCCAGATCAGCCCCAGCATTTT,TRBV7-8,TRBJ1-5,.,.
CAWSGEGTENTEAFF,TGTGCCTGGAGTGGGGAAGGGACGGAGAACACTGAAGCTTTCTTT,TRBV30,TRBJ1-1,.,few
CASRVDRGGVNEQFF,TGTGCCAGCAGGGTGGACAGGGGAGGGGTCAATGAGCAGTTCTTC,TRBV2,TRBJ2-1,TRBD1,.
CANSETSWAQETQYF,TGTGCCAATTCCGAGACTAGCTGGGCCCAAGAGACCCAGTACTTC,TRBV6-1,TRBJ2-5,TRBD2,few
CASRGRSPRRQETQYF,TGTGCCAGCAGAGGTCGGTCCCCCCGAAGACAAGAGACCCAGTACTTC,TRBV2,TRBJ2-5,.,few
CASSPGLPLAYEQYF,TGTGCCAGCAGCCCAGGACTACCTCTTGCCTACGAGCAGTACTTC,TRBV6-5,TRBJ2-7,.,.
CASSLSRTGNSGHTETQYF,TGTGCCAGCAGTTTATCGAGGACAGGGAATTCAGGCCACACGGAGACCCAGTACTTC,TRBV27,TRBJ2-5,TRBD1,.
CASSLGTLRNEKLFF,TGTGCCAGCAGTTTAGGGACATTGCGGAATGAAAAACTGTTTTTT,TRBV27,TRBJ1-4,.,.
CASRPSGLNEQFF,TGTGCCAGCAGACCCAGCGGGTTGAATGAGCAGTTCTTC,TRBV3-1,TRBJ2-1,.,.
CASSHLGARGTQYF,TGTGCCAGCAGCCACCTTGGAGCCCGCGGGACCCAGTACTTC,TRBV3-1,TRBJ2-5,.,.
CASSQTGSYGYTF,TGTGCCAGCAGCCAAACAGGGAGCTATGGCTACACCTTC,TRBV7-2,TRBJ1-2,.,many
CASRGTSGNTGELFF,TGTGCCAGCAGGGGGACTAGCGGAAACACCGGGGAGCTGTTTTTT,TRBV2,TRBJ2-2,TRBD2,few
CASSLATPTEAFF,TGTGCCAGCAGCTTGGCTACACCCACTGAAGCTTTCTTT,TRBV5-6,TRBJ1-1,.,.
CASSLYAGGNYGYTF,TGTGCCAGCAGTTTATATGCAGGGGGCAACTATGGCTACACCTTC,TRBV28,TRBJ1-2,TRBD1,.
CSAPSSGRANNEQFF,TGCAGTGCTCCTTCTAGCGGGAGGGCTAACAATGAGCAGTTCTTC,TRBV20-1,TRBJ2-1,TRBD2,few
CSANLGLAYEQYF,TGCAGTGCTAACCTCGGACTAGCCTACGAGCAGTACTTC,TRBV20-1,TRBJ2-7,TRBD2,many
CASSSPGHGTDTQYF,TGTGCCAGCAGCTCCCCGGGGCACGGGACAGATACGCAGTATTTT,TRBV7-9,TRBJ2-3,.,.
CASSEQGTEAFF,TGTGCCAGCAGTGAACAGGGCACTGAAGCTTTCTTT,TRBV2,TRBJ1-1,.,many
CASSSQTSPVNIQYF,TGTGCCAGCAGCTCCCAAACTAGCCCAGTAAACATTCAGTACTTC,TRBV6-6,TRBJ2-4,.,.
CASSSEYDEQFF,TGTGCCAGCAGTTCCGAGTACGATGAGCAGTTCTTC,TRBV12-3/TRBV12-4,TRBJ2-1,.,many
CARSRTSADTQYF,TGCGCCAGAAGCCGGACTAGCGCAGATACGCAGTATTTT,TRBV10-2,TRBJ2-3,TRBD2,.
CASKELAGAGLGQFF,TGTGCCAGCAAGGAACTAGCGGGGGCCGGATTGGGGCAGTTCTTC,TRBV2,TRBJ2-1,TRBD2,.
CASSLAEGGQPQHF,TGTGCCAGCAGCTTAGCGGAGGGAGGTCAGCCCCAGCATTTT,TRBV7-2,TRBJ1-5,.,.
CASSLPTNEQYF,TGCGCCAGTAGCTTGCCTACGAACGAGCAGTACTTC,TRBV5-1,TRBJ2-7,.,.
CASSPQGPSGNTIYF,TGTGCCAGCTCACCACAGGGGCCCTCTGGAAACACCATATATTTT,TRBV18,TRBJ1-3,.,few
CASSQVRKNNEQFF,TGTGCCAGCAGCCAAGTCCGGAAGAACAATGAGCAGTTCTTC,TRBV3-1,TRBJ2-1,.,.
CASSAISNSEQYF,TGCGCCAGCAGCGCGATCAGTAATTCCGAGCAGTACTTC,TRBV5-1,TRBJ2-7,.,.
CASSITGTGDYEQYF,TGCGCCAGCAGTATAACCGGGACGGGGGACTACGAGCAGTACTTC,TRBV5-1,TRBJ2-7,.,few